The 5 T cell receptor beta chains given below trace back to one sample, sequenced in a study of cytomegalovirus exposure and HLA in healthy donors (dated by TCRdb to about 2017). The library was generated by the immunoSEQ multiplex PCR assay. TCRdb mirrors the immuneACCESS table, restricted to in-frame sequences. Some clones are absent from its copies; in checked studies, under half trace to an unresolved V gene, and the reason for the others is unknown. The sample contains hundreds of thousands of clones, approximately 84% of them found a single time. The biggest ten clones account for more than 10% of the sample. The sequencing input was PBMCs. These receptors came from a young man in good health and CMV-seropositive.

Only a few counts were recorded for this clone. This rearrangement joins TRBV29-1 to TRBJ1-3; no clear D. Trimming took off 5 bases at V and 0 bases at J, with 8 bases between the two ends. Germline V gives CDR1 SQVTM, CDR2 ANQGSEA. The CDR3 contains 13 residues. The CDR3 region has the DNA TGCAGCGTTAAACTGAGCTCTGGAAACACCATATATTTT. Translating it yields CSVKLSSGNTIYF.

This chain connects TRBV27 to TRBJ1-1, with D maybe TRBD1 (6 bases). The V gene lost 6 bases and the J gene lost 2 bases, with 16 bases spanning the gap. This CDR3 is built from 15 residues. Germline lookup yields CDR1 MNHEY and CDR2 SMNVEV (reference sequence). The CDR3 loop reads CASRTTGLTNTEAFF. In DNA form, the CDR3 reads TGTGCCAGCAGGACCACAGGGCTGACAAACACTGAAGCTTTCTTT.

The J gene is TRBJ1-1, the V gene TRBV27; TRBD1 matches 7 bases. The CDR3 is 13 amino acids. V shed 5 bases, J shed 4 bases, and the junction held 4 bases outside the gene matches. Per germline, CDR1 MNHEY and CDR2 SMNVEV (reference sequence). Here the CDR3 reads CASSQYRGTEAFF. CDR3 DNA sequence: TGTGCCAGCAGTCAATACAGGGGCACTGAAGCTTTCTTT.

The rearrangement uses TRBV27 and TRBJ2-2, with no clear D. This CDR3 is 12 amino acids long. Trimming stripped 8 bases from V and 7 bases from J, with 11 bases between. Germline V lookup: CDR1 MNHEY, CDR2 SMNVEV (reference sequence). CDR3 in DNA: TGTGCCAGCGGGTGGTCCCTCGGGGAGCTGTTTTTT. The encoded protein is CASGWSLGELFF.

V usage is TRBV4-3 and J usage is TRBJ1-5; D remains unclear. The germline CDR1 and CDR2 sequences are LGHNA and YSLEER. Trimming removed 0 bases from V and 5 bases from J, with 5 bases in between. The CDR3 length is 13 residues. CDR3 sequence reads: CASSQDRYQPQHF. The CDR3 DNA sequence: TGCGCCAGCAGCCAAGACAGGTATCAGCCCCAGCATTTT.